The 8 T cell receptor beta chains in this list originate from one sample, sequenced in a study of blood T cell repertoires in COVID-19. Assay used: immunoSEQ multiplex PCR; TCRdb lists only in-frame clones, some missing. The sample has more than 250,000 clones; around 91% are singletons. The sample consisted of PBMCs or T cells enriched from blood (not recorded which). The receptor set was obtained from a woman under 30 with acute COVID-19.

The V and J genes are TRBV27 and TRBJ2-7; D remains unclear. The CDR3 runs to 11 residues. Trimming pared 5 bases from V and 3 bases from J, leaving 5 bases between. Germline values: CDR1 MNHEY, CDR2 SMNVEV (reference sequence). CDR3 sequence: CASSNNYEQYF. In nucleotides, the CDR3 is TGTGCCAGCAGTAATAACTACGAGCAGTACTTC.

The V gene is TRBV27, the J gene TRBJ2-1, with TRBD1 matching over 7 bases. The CDR3 sequence is 14 residues long. V was clipped by 6 bases and J by 6 bases; unmatched bases: 8. Germline CDR1 MNHEY, CDR2 SMNVEV (reference sequence). CDR3 sequence (DNA): TGTGCCAGCAGCTCAGGGGGTGGCCGCAATGAGCAGTTCTTC. Residues: CASSSGGGRNEQFF.

V usage is TRBV10-3 and J usage is TRBJ1-2; 11 bases map to TRBD1. J gave up 7 bases and V 10 bases, and 5 bases lay outside the gene matches. Germline lookup yields CDR1 ENHRY and CDR2 SYGVKD. This CDR3 region has 12 residues. In DNA form, the CDR3 reads TGTGCCACCTCCGGGACAGGGGGTGGCTACACCTTC. Translated: CATSGTGGGYTF.

DNA of the CDR3: TGTGCCAGCAGGGGGGCCGGGTGGAATTCACCCCTCCACTTT. Its protein is CASRGAGWNSPLHF. This sequence joins TRBV9 and TRBJ1-6; TRBD1 is a possible D gene (6 bases). V was trimmed by 5 bases and J by 7 bases, leaving 13 bases between them. CDR1 and CDR2 (germline): SGDLS, YYNGEE. The CDR3 extends over 14 amino acids.

This clone was recorded many times. The chain uses TRBV11-2 and TRBJ2-2; TRBD1 matches at 7 bases. V was clipped by 5 bases and J by 2 bases; unmatched bases: 5. Germline V lookup: CDR1 SGHAT, CDR2 FQNNGV. The CDR3 totals 15 residues. The CDR3 loop reads CASSPQGPNTGELFF. The CDR3 nucleotides are TGTGCCAGCAGCCCACAGGGGCCCAACACCGGGGAGCTGTTTTTT.

The chain couples TRBV7-9 to TRBJ2-7, with no clear D. This CDR3 contains 12 residues. Germline V CDR1 and CDR2: SEHNR, FQNEAQ (reference sequence). V lost 4 bases and J lost 6, with 10 bases in between. Here the CDR3 DNA reads TGTGCCAGCAGCTCCGAATATAGCGAGCAGTACTTC. Its protein product is CASSSEYSEQYF.

The chain is built from TRBV6-2 or TRBV6-3 and TRBJ2-7, with 8 bases identical to TRBD1. V shed 6 bases, J shed 2 bases, and the junction held 6 bases outside the gene matches. The CDR3 is 14 amino acids. The germline gives CDR1 MNHEY, CDR2 SVGEGT. The CDR3 nucleotides read TGTGCCAGCAGGTACGGACAGGGTCCCTACGAGCAGTACTTC. The encoded protein is CASRYGQGPYEQYF.

The V call is TRBV4-1, the J call TRBJ1-5; D possibly corresponds to TRBD1 (6 bases). The CDR3 consists of 17 residues. Germline V lookup: CDR1 MGHRA, CDR2 YSYEKL. Trimming took 1 base from V and 7 from J, leaving 20 bases between them. CDR3 in amino acids: CASSQANLVATGQPQHF. In DNA, the CDR3 is TGCGCCAGCAGCCAAGCCAACCTAGTCGCTACAGGGCAGCCCCAGCATTTT.